This section outlines one TCR beta chain sequence together with its context. The antigen remains undetermined. The source of the sample is a study of T cell repertoires in cytomegalovirus infection. V lost 3 bases and J lost 7; bases outside the gene matches: 8. Germline lookup yields CDR1 KGHDR and CDR2 SFDVKD. The CDR3 sequence is 16 residues long. TCRdb processed the reads anew with MiXCR; each CDR3 protein has one entry. The table records about 920,000 distinct CDR3 sequences, 31% of them present only once. The origin of this receptor is a human donor in good health (CMV status not recorded). Some clones in this sample may be carry-over from other donors' samples. The chain couples TRBV24-1 to TRBJ2-1, with 10 bases aligning to TRBD1. Material: cultured CD8+ T cells from PBMCs, obtained from culture after CMV antigen stimulation. CDR3 nucleotide sequence: TGTGCCACCAGTGATCACCGGGACAGGGGTGGGAATGAGCAGTTCTTC. It yields the protein CATSDHRDRGGNEQFF.